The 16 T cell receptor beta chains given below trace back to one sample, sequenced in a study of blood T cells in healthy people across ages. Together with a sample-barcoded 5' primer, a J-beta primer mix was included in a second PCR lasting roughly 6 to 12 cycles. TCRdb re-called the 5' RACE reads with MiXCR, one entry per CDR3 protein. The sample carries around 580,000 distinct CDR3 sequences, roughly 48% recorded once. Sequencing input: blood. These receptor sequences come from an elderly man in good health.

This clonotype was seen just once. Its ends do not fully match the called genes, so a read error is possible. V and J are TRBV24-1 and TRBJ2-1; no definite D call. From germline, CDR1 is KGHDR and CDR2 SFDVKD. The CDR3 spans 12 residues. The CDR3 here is CATGDFENEQFF. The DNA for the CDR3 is TGTGCCACCGGTGATTTTGAGAATGAGCAGTTCTTC.

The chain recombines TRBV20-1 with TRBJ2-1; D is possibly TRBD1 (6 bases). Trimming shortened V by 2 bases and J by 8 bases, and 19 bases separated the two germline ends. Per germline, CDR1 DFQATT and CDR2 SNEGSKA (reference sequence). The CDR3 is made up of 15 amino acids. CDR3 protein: CSARPQGALRDEQFF. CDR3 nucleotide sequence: TGCAGTGCTAGACCACAGGGAGCCCTCCGGGATGAGCAGTTCTTC.

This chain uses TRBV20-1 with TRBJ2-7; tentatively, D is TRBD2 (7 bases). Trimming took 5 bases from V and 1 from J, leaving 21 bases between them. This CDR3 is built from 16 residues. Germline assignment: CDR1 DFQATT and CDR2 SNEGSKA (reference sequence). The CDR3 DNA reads TGCAGTGCTGGGGGCCGCGGTAGCGGGCTATCCTACGAGCAGTACTTC. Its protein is CSAGGRGSGLSYEQYF.

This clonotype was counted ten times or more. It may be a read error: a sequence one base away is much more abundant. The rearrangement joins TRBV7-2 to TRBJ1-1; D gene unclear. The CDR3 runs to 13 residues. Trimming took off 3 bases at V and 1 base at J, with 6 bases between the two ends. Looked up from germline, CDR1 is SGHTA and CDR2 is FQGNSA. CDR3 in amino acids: CASSFTENTEAFF. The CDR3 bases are TGTGCCAGCAGCTTCACAGAGAACACTGAAGCTTTCTTT. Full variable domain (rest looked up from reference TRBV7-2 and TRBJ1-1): GAGVSQSPSNKVTEKGKDVELRCDPISGHTALYWYRQSLGQGLEFLIYFQGNSAPDKSGLPSDRFSAERTGGSVSTLTIQRTQQEDSAVYLCASSFTENTEAFFGQGTRLTVV.

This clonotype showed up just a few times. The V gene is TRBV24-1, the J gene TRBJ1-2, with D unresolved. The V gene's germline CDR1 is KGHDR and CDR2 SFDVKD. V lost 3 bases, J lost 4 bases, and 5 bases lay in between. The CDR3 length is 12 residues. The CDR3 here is CATSDGSYGYTF. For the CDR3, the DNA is TGTGCCACCAGTGATGGTTCCTATGGCTACACCTTC.

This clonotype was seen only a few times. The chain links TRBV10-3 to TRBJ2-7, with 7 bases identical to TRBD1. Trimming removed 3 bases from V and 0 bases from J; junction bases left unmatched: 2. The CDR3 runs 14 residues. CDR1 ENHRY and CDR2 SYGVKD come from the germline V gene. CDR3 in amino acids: CAISDRDSSYEQYF. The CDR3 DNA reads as TGTGCCATCAGTGATAGGGACAGCTCCTACGAGCAGTACTTC.

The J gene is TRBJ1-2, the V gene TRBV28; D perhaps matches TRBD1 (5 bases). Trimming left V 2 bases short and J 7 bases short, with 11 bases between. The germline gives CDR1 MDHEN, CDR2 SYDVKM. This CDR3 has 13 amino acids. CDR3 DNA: TGTGCCAGCAGTTTACAGACAGCGTGTGGCTACACCTTC. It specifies CASSLQTACGYTF.

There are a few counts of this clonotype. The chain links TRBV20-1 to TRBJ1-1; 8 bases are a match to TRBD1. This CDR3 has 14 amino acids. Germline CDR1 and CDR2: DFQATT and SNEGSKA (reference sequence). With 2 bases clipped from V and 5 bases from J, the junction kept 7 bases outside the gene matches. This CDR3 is CSARSRQGATEAFF. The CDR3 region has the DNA TGCAGTGCTAGATCCCGGCAGGGGGCAACTGAAGCTTTCTTT.

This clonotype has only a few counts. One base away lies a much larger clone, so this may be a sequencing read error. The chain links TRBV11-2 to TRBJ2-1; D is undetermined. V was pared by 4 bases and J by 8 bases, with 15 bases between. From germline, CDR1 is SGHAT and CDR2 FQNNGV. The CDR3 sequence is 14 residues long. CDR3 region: CASSSRWQEDEQFF. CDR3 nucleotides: TGTGCCAGCAGCTCCCGATGGCAGGAAGATGAGCAGTTCTTC.

CDR3 coding DNA: TGCAGTGCTAGATCCCCTCCGGGGGTAGAGCAAGAGACCCAGTACTTC. As protein: CSARSPPGVEQETQYF. The chain links TRBV20-1 to TRBJ2-5; D might be TRBD2 (6 bases). V was clipped by 2 bases and J by 2 bases, with 18 bases between them. Germline V gives CDR1 DFQATT, CDR2 SNEGSKA (reference sequence). This CDR3 is 16 amino acids long.

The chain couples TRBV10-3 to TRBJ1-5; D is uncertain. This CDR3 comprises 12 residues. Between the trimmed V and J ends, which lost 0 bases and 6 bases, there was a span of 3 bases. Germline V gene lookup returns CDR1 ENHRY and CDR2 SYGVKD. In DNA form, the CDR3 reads TGTGCCATCAGTGAGTCAAGTCAGCCCCAGCATTTT. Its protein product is CAISESSQPQHF.

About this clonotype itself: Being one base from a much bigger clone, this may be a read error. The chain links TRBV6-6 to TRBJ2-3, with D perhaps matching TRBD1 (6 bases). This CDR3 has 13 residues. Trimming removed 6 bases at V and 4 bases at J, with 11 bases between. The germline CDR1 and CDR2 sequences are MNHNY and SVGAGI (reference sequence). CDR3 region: CASSIGQPDTQYF. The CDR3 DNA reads TGTGCCAGCAGCATAGGACAGCCAGATACGCAGTATTTT.

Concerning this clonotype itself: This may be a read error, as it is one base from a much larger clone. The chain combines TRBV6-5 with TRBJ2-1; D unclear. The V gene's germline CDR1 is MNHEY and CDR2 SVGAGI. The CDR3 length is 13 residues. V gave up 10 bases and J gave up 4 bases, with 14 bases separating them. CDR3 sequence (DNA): TGTGCCAACAGCACATCAGGATACAATGAGCAGTTCTTC. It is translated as CANSTSGYNEQFF.

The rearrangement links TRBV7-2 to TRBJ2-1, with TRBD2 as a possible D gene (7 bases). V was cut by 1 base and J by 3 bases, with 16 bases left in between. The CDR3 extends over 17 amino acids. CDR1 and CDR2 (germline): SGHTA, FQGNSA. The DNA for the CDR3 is TGTGCCAGCAGCTTAGTAGCTGCGGGGGCCTTCTACAATGAGCAGTTCTTC. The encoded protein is CASSLVAAGAFYNEQFF.

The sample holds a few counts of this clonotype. The CDR3 DNA reads TGTGCCAGCAAACCGGGGACTAGCGGGAGGCCGAAAAACAATGAGCAGTTCTTC. This encodes CASKPGTSGRPKNNEQFF. The gene calls are TRBV27 and TRBJ2-1; 15 bases fit TRBD2. This CDR3 is 18 amino acids long. From germline, CDR1 is MNHEY and CDR2 SMNVEV (reference sequence). V shed 7 bases and J 5 bases; nucleotides not matched to a gene: 12.

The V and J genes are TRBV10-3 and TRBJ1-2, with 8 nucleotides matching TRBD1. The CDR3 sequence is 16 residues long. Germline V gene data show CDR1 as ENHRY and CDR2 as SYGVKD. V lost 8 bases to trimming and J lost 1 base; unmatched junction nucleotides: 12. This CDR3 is CAIGGAGGAGNYGYTF. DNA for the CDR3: TGTGCCATCGGTGGGGCAGGGGGCGCGGGTAACTATGGCTACACCTTC.